This T cell receptor (beta chain) was observed in a study of cytomegalovirus exposure and HLA in healthy donors (dated by TCRdb to about 2017). Regarding the study in general: According to an earlier analysis of several hundred of the donors, 150 million to 200 million T cells yielded 117 million unique TCR beta sequences and more than 250 Gb of sequence data. The study combined high-throughput TCR immunosequencing, statistical association of individual TCRs with disease status, and machine learning to predict cytomegalovirus infection status. Along with the approximately 670-subject first cohort, a separate validation cohort of 120 different subjects was used. The aim of the study was to test whether cataloging public T cell receptors could identify signatures of past pathogen exposure. In an earlier analysis of a few hundred of the donors, high-throughput TCR beta sequencing was used to judge whether each TCR beta V gene segment behaved as functional or pseudogenic. Donor age, sex, ethnicity and CMV serostatus were collected together with the repertoire data. A later genetic analysis took genome-wide SNP genotypes for about three fifths of the 666 donors and used that subset as a discovery cohort. A later analysis re-analyzed previously published TCR beta repertoires from 650 to 800 donors and added high-resolution HLA genotyping to study TCR occurrence patterns. On average, around 200,000 unique TCR beta nucleotide sequences were sequenced per donor among a few hundred genotyped donors of the cohort, with around 19% of those sequences being non-productive. Because of strong linkage in the cohort, roughly five DR-DQ haplotypes were treated as single units for association and clustering. HLA typing included class I and class II loci at four-digit resolution. Every discovery cohort repertoire had been produced on one sequencing platform. The number of typed donors differed by locus: 629-630 for A, B, C, DRB1 and DQB1; roughly 510 for DQA1; approximately 600 for DPA1; and 450 to 480 for DPB1. Using immunosequencing, the study profiled T cell repertoires from 550 to 750 subjects and related those repertoires to cytomegalovirus serostatus. Rather than using new phenotypic data, the later analysis identified candidate immune exposures from TCR beta sequences and from how often those sequences occurred across donors. Of the approximately 400 genotyped donors, approximately 83% fell in the genetic ancestry cluster associated with self-reported Caucasian donors. An early release covering approximately 600 HLA-typed donors comprised about 290 gigabases of sequencing data and around 80 million unique TCR sequences. Broad study findings and their caveats: The classifier was reported to diagnose cytomegalovirus status with high specificity and sensitivity in both the original and validation cohorts. A further reported finding was that TCR beta sequences accurately predicted the HLA-A and HLA-B alleles for most subjects in the first cohort. According to a later genetic analysis, donors in an Asian-associated ancestry cluster had fewer N-insertions in productive TCRs than the approximately 630-donor mean. A later analysis found that HLA-associated TCR beta chains were more clonally expanded and had lower generation probabilities than equally common non-associated chains. V-gene and J-gene trimming of TCR beta chains was associated with a missense DCLRE1C variant in a later genetic analysis, and the association was replicated in an independent cohort. At a false discovery rate of 0.05, a later analysis linked some 18,000 TCR beta sequences to specific HLA alleles. A later analysis found that most CMV-associated TCR beta chains appeared HLA-restricted, with HLA associations seemingly driven largely by CMV exposure. The study listed approximately 150 TCR beta chains as associated with cytomegalovirus. The only immune exposure information available for the cohort was CMV serostatus. A group of highly shared sequence variants was considered likely to be a technical artifact of the sequencing pipeline. Because counts were too low, some 17 rarely observed V segments, including chromosome 9 orphons, were left out of the earlier analysis of several hundred of the donors. In a later analysis, several top co-occurrence clusters were reported to appear linked to parvovirus B19, influenza, CMV and Epstein-Barr virus. A few of the identified cytomegalovirus-associated TCR beta chains were confirmed in vitro to be specific for cytomegalovirus antigens. Linkage disequilibrium might explain the correlated functional status among segregating V segments, but an unknown experimental factor could not be excluded. The authors suggested that the approach could potentially be extended to other disease states and immunological phenotypes. Sequencing depth was assumed to be roughly uniform across donors in the presence/absence analyses, though that assumption may not hold. Some IMGT-functional V segments, including TRBV6-2 and TRBV6-3, could not be distinguished by the 87-base-pair reads and were therefore excluded. Because HLA typing was missing for some donors at each locus, association tests included only the typed subset. The cohort was sequenced for TCR beta chains only, and without alpha or paired-chain data the features that could be detected were limited. A later analysis found that TCR association rates varied across HLA loci, with DRB1 alleles showing the most associated TCRs and HLA-C alleles the fewest. Assigning TCR associations to individual alleles was difficult when HLA alleles, especially DR and DQ, strongly co-occurred. In an earlier analysis of 587 of the donors, most TCR beta V segments appeared in productive rearrangements about 87% or about 30% of the time, broadly matching IMGT annotations. While some public TCRs were present in many individuals, most TCR sequences turned up only very rarely across donors.

This clone was counted only a few times. The antigen it binds to is not known. Base qualities are not recorded, but no much larger clone differs from it by a single base. The method behind the library was the immunoSEQ multiplex PCR assay. The multiplex PCR relied on a mix of 60 forward primers for TCR Vbeta segments and 13 reverse primers for TCR Jbeta segments. Amplification of the CDR3 region of rearranged TCR beta genes was performed with a multiplex PCR assay on genomic DNA. On the Illumina HiSeq System, the amplified TCR beta libraries were sequenced as 87-base-pair reads. The authors processed their data as follows. In a later analysis, tens of millions of unique TCR beta chains were counted across the approximately 620 repertoires, and about 10 million of these chains were shared by at least two donors. Raw reads were error-corrected and collapsed into unique sequences with a nearest-neighbor algorithm that merged closely related sequences to remove PCR and sequencing errors. Alignment of CDR3 sequences to IMGT reference sequences was used to assign V, D and J gene segments. For a sequence to be retained, at least a six-nucleotide match to both a V gene segment and a J gene segment was required. Rearrangements were classified as productive when the CDR3 lacked stop codons and remained in frame with V and J, and all other rearrangements were classified as non-productive. CDR3 was defined by IMGT convention, running from the second conserved V-encoded cysteine to the conserved J-encoded phenylalanine. Sequences without an unambiguous match to a single V gene segment were excluded from the earlier analysis of 450 to 750 of the donors. In an earlier analysis of about 590 of the donors, a V segment was called functional when productive rearrangements were above 56.7%, and segregating when the standard deviation between donors exceeded 5%. A statistical classification framework was built to diagnose cytomegalovirus status from the catalog of TCR beta chain sequences. In a later analysis, V and J genes were assigned by comparing TCR nucleotide sequences against IMGT/GENE-DB human TR gene sequences. A later analysis assigned CDR3 sequences and most-parsimonious VDJ recombination scenarios with the TCRdist pipeline. A later analysis defined each TCR beta chain by its CDR3 amino acid sequence plus V-gene family, and excluded reads lacking a unique V-gene family. To address suspected cross-contamination and a sequencing artifact, a later analysis removed roughly 640 highly shared, low-generation-probability nucleotide sequences. A later analysis calculated a clonal expansion index for each public chain from normalized within-repertoire ranks of inferred template counts. In a later analysis, generation probabilities were computed with a VDJ recombination model fitted to out-of-frame rearrangements, and the resulting probabilities were checked against IGoR. A later analysis scored TCR-TCR, TCR-HLA and TCR-CMV co-occurrence with hypergeometric tests, applying a repertoire-size bias correction to TCR pairs. To estimate false discovery rates, a later analysis permuted the HLA or CMV assignments 20 times. In a later analysis, co-occurring TCRs were grouped with DBSCAN, and TCRdist sequence similarity was added when clustering was performed within HLA-allele-positive subsets. Co-occurrence clustering excluded repertoires with fewer than 30,000 or more than 120,000 public chains, plus five with anomalous nucleotide sharing. Entries here come from immuneACCESS through TCRdb and include only in-frame sequences with V and J called. Some clones fail to appear in such tables; in the studies checked, an unresolved V gene covers under half of the shortfall, and the cause of the remainder is unknown. The V and J calls and clone size are taken from that table; D and trimming were inferred from the DNA. The sample table contains hundreds of thousands of clones; only one count was recorded for more than 85% of them. The ten largest make up about 1% of the sample.

CDR1 and CDR2 were assigned from the germline V gene as LGHNA and YSLEER. From the cysteine up to the phenylalanine, the CDR3 has a length of 14 residues. Only the CDR3 DNA stays, 42 bases, in frame from base 1. The V and J ends are trimmed by 0 bases and 3 bases, leaving 9 bases between them. The cohort consisted of hundreds of healthy bone marrow donors. Cohort members were all nominally healthy when sampled, although unrecorded immune exposures were likely present. The donor was CMV seronegative and belonged to the group of 352 seronegative cohort members. Each donor provided a peripheral blood sample, and peripheral blood mononuclear cells were used for TCR beta sequencing. Genomic DNA extraction from the blood cell samples was performed with the Qiagen DNeasy Blood Extraction Kit.

Sequenced: PBMCs. The rearrangement combines TRBV4-3 with TRBJ2-7; the D gene is not confidently resolved. The TCR was taken from a woman younger than 35 in good health and CMV-seronegative. The base sequence is TGCGCCAGCAGCCAAGATCGGAGTTACTACGAGCAGTACTTC. Its translation is CASSQDRSYYEQYF.